This T cell receptor (beta chain) derives from a study of T cell changes during pregnancy in multiple sclerosis. Germline V gives CDR1 SEHNR, CDR2 FQNEAQ (reference sequence). CDR3 length: 14 residues. The V end lost 2 bases, the J end lost 1 base, and 6 bases lay between the germline ends. Sequencing used immunoSEQ multiplex PCR; TCRdb keeps in-frame clones, though not all of them. The profile shows over 30,000 clones, 90% to 95% of them singletons. The V and J genes are TRBV7-9 and TRBJ1-3; D not certain. The source material was CD4+ T cells from peripheral blood mononuclear cells, sampled after pregnancy. This receptor was obtained from a female donor with multiple sclerosis, enrolled in a pregnancy study. The DNA of the CDR3 is TGTGCCAGCAGCTTATGGGAGTCTGGAAACACCATATATTTT. It translates to CASSLWESGNTIYF.